This T cell receptor (beta chain) was recovered during a study of blood T cell repertoires in COVID-19. Study summary: In each case, the material was cDNA or gDNA derived from T cells, B-cell-depleted T cells, or PBMCs.

This clone appeared a single time. The germline V gene encodes CDR1 SGHTA and CDR2 FQGNSA. The CDR3 is 13 amino acids. The V segment lost 5 bases and the J segment 8 bases; nucleotides outside the gene matches: 5. Original processing notes: The authors estimated nucleated cell counts from reference gene primer amplification. The assay was immunoSEQ multiplex PCR, and TCRdb's table has in-frame clones only and misses some. For V, J and clone size, that table is used; D and trimming come from the DNA. The sample holds around 250,000 clones, roughly nine tenths seen once. The rearrangement joins TRBV7-2 to TRBJ1-4; 7 bases agree with TRBD1. The sequence was obtained from a human donor in a cohort exposed to, infected with or recovered from COVID-19 (not recorded which). The donor label of this sample is uncertain. The sequenced sample consisted of PBMCs or T cells enriched from blood (not recorded which). The CDR3 DNA sequence: TGTGCCAGCAGCGAGGCAGGGGGGGAAAAACTGTTTTTT. It is translated as CASSEAGGEKLFF.